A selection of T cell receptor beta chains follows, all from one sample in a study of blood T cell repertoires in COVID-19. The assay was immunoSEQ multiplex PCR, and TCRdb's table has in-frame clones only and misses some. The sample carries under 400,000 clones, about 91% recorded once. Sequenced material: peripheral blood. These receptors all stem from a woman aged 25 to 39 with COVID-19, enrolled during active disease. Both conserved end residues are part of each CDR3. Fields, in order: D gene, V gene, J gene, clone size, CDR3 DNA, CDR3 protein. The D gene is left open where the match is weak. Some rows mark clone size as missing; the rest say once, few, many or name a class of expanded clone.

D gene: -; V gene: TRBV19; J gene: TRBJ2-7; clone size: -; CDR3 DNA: TGTGCCAGTCAGAACAGGGGGGGTCCCTACGAGCAGTACTTC; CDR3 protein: CASQNRGGPYEQYF
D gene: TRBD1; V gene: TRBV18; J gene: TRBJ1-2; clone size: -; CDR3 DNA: TGTGCCAGCACCGAACAGGGGGCTAACTATGGCTACACCTTC; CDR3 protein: CASTEQGANYGYTF
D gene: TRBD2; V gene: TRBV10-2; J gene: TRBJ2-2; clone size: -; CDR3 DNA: TGCGCCAGCAGTGAGAGGCTAGCGGGGGGGACCGGGGAGCTGTTTTTT; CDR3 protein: CASSERLAGGTGELFF
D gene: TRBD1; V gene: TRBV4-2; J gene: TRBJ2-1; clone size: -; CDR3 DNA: TGTGCCAGCAGCCCGACCCAGGGGGCAGGTCGGACCAATGAGCAGTTCTTC; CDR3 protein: CASSPTQGAGRTNEQFF
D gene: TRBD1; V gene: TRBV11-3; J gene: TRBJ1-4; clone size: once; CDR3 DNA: TGTGCCAGCAGCTTATTCGTGACAGGGGAAAAACTGTTTTTT; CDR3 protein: CASSLFVTGEKLFF
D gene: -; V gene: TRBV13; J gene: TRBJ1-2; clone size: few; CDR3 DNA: TGTGCCAGCAGCTTAGGGGGTGGGGCGGCTAACTATGGCTACACCTTC; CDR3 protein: CASSLGGGAANYGYTF
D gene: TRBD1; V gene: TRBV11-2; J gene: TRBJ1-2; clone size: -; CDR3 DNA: TGTGCCAGCAGCTATTTGATACAGGGGGCAGGAGGCTACACCTTC; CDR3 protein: CASSYLIQGAGGYTF
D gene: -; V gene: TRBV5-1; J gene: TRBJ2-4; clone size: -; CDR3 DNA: TGCGCCAGCAGCTTGGGTCTGGCAGATCTAGCCAAAAACATTCAGTACTTC; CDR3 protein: CASSLGLADLAKNIQYF
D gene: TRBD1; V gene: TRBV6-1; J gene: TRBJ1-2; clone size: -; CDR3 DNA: TGTGCCAGCAGTGAAGCCATGGACAGGGATAATGGCTACACCTTC; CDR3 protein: CASSEAMDRDNGYTF
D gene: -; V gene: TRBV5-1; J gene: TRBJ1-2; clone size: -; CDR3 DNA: TGCGCCAGCAGCGAAGGCCCTCAGGCTGGCTATGGCTACACCTTC; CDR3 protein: CASSEGPQAGYGYTF
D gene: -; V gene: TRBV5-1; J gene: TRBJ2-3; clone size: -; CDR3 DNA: TGCGCCAGCAGCTTCTCCCCAGATACGCAGTATTTT; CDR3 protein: CASSFSPDTQYF
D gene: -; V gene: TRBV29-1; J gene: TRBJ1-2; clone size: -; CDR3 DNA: TGCAGCGTTGGGACGACCGGGGGTGGCTACACCTTC; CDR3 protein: CSVGTTGGGYTF
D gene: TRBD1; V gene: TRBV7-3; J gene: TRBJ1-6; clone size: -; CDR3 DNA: TGTGCCAGCAGCTCAACGGGACAGTATAATTCACCCCTCCACTTT; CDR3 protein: CASSSTGQYNSPLHF
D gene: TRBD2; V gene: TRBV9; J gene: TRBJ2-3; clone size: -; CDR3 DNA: TGTGCCAGCAACCTAGCGGGGGGCACAGATACGCAGTATTTT; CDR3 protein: CASNLAGGTDTQYF
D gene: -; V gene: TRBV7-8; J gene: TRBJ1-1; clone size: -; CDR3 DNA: TGTGCCAGCAGCTTCGGGAGTGGCAGGGAAGTAGGTGCTTTCTTT; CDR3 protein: CASSFGSGREVGAFF
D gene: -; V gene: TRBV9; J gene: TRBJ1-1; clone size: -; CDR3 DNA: TGTGCCAGCAGCGTAGATGTGGCCAGATCTGAAGCTTTCTTT; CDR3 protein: CASSVDVARSEAFF
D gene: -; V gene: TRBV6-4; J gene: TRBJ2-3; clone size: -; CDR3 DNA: TGTGCCAGCAGTGGCACCGGGGGCACAGATACGCAGTATTTT; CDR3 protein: CASSGTGGTDTQYF
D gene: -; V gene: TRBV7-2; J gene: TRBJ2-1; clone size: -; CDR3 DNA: TGTGCCAGCAGCCGGCGGGCCGAGCAGTTCTTC; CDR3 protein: CASSRRAEQFF
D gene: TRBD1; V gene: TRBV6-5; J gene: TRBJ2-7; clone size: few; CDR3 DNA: TGTGCCAGTCGTCCGGGACAGAGCTCCTACGAGCAGTACTTC; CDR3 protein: CASRPGQSSYEQYF
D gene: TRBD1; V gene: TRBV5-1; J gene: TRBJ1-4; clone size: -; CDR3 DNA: TGCGCCAGCAGCTCAAGTCTGAGACAGGGTGAAAAACTGTTTTTT; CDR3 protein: CASSSSLRQGEKLFF
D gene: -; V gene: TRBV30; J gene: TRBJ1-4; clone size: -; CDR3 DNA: TGTGCCTGGAGTCCCAGTAGGGGGACAAATTATGAAAAACTGTTTTTT; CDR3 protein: CAWSPSRGTNYEKLFF
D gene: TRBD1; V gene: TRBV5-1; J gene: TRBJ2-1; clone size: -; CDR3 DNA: TGCGCCAGCAGCTCCGGGACAGCAACCTACAATGAGCAGTTCTTC; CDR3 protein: CASSSGTATYNEQFF
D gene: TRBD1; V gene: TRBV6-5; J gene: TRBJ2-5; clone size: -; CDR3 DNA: TGTGCCAGCAGTTACCGACAGGGCCCCGGAGAGACCCAGTACTTC; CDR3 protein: CASSYRQGPGETQYF
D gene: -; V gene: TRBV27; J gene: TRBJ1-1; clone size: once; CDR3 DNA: TGTGCCAGCAGTCCAGGACCGGGAAGCCTCGAAGCTTTCTTT; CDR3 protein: CASSPGPGSLEAFF
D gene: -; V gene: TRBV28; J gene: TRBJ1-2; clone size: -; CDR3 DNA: TGTGCCAGCAGTTCCTCCCCAAACCGGGGCTACACCTTC; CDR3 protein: CASSSSPNRGYTF
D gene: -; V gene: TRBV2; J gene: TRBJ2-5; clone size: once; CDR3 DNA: TGTGCCAGCAGTGGACAGGGAGGTGAGACCCAGTACTTC; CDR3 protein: CASSGQGGETQYF
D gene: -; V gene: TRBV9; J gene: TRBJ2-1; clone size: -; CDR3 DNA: TGTGCCAGCAGCCCGCGACTAGTTATTCTTGAGCAGTTCTTC; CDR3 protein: CASSPRLVILEQFF
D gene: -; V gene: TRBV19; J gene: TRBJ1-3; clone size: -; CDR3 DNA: TGTGCCAGTAGCGGGGGAACGGGAACGATCTCTGGAAACACCATATATTTT; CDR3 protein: CASSGGTGTISGNTIYF
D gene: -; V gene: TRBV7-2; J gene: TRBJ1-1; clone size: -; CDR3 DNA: TGTGCCAGCAGCTCTCAGGGTGTTGGCACTGAAGCTTTCTTT; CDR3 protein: CASSSQGVGTEAFF
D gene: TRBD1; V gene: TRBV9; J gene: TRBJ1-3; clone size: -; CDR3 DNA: TGTGCCAGCAGCTCCAACGACAGGGTTGGAAACACCATATATTTT; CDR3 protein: CASSSNDRVGNTIYF
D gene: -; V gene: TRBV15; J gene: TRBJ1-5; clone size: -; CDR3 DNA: TGTGCCACCAGCAGAGATCAGCAGGGTTGGGGAAATCAGCCCCAGCATTTT; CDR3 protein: CATSRDQQGWGNQPQHF
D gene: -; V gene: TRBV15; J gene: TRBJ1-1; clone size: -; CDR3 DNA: TGTGCCACCAGCCTGGGGGCGACACTTCAAGGTGCGGAAGCTTTCTTT; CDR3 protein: CATSLGATLQGAEAFF
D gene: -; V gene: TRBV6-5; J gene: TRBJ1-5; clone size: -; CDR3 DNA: TGTGCCAGCAGTTACTCACGGGGTTCCAATCAGCCCCAGCATTTT; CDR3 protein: CASSYSRGSNQPQHF
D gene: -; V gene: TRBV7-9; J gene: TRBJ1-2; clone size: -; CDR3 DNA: TGTGCCAGCAGCTCTGGGCCGTATGGCTACACCTTC; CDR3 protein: CASSSGPYGYTF
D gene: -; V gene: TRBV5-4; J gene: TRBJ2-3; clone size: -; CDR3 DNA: TGTGCCAGCAGCTTCCCAGGGGACGGCGATACGCAGTATTTT; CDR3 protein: CASSFPGDGDTQYF
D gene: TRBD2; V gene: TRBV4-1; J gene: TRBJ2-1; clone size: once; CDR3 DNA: TGCGCCAGCAGCCAAGTTGGAGGAGCGGGGGGCCTGTTTAAGCAGTTCTTC; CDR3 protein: CASSQVGGAGGLFKQFF
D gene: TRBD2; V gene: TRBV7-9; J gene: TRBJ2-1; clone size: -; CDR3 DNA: TGTGCCAGCAGCCCTACAGCTAGCGGAAACAATGAGCAGTTCTTC; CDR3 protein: CASSPTASGNNEQFF
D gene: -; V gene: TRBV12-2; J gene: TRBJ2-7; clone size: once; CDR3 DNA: TGTGCAAGTCGCTTCTTGGCCCGGGGACAGGGGTTCGGCGAGCAGTACTTC; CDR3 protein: CASRFLARGQGFGEQYF
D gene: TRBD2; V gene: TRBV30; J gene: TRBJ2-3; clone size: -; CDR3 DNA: TGTGCCTGGAGTGCCTCCCTAGCGGGGGGAGTTAGGCGGGGCACAGATACGCAGTATTTT; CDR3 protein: CAWSASLAGGVRRGTDTQYF
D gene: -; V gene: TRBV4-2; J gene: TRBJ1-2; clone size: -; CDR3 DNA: TGTGCCAGCAGTGGACAGTTGAACTATGGCTACACCTTC; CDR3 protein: CASSGQLNYGYTF
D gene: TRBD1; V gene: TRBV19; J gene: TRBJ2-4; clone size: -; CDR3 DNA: TGTGCCAGTAGTACCCAGCAGGGGGCGAGCATTCAGTACTTC; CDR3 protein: CASSTQQGASIQYF
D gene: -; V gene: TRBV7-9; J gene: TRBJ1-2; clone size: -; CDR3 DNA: TGTGCCAGCAGTAAGGGAGCTTTTAACTATGGCTACACCTTC; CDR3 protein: CASSKGAFNYGYTF
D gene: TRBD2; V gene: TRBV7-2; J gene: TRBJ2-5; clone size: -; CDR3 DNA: TGTGCCAGCAGCTCGGGACTAGCGGGGGGGCCGGTTCAAGAGACCCAGTACTTC; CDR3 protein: CASSSGLAGGPVQETQYF
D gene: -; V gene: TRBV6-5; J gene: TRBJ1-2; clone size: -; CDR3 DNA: TGTGCCAGCAGTCGAACAGGGTTTGGCTACACCTTC; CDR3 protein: CASSRTGFGYTF
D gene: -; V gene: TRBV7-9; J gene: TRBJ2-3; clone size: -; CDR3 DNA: TGTGCCAGCAGCGGCGACATCTGGGCAGATACGCAGTATTTT; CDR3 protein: CASSGDIWADTQYF
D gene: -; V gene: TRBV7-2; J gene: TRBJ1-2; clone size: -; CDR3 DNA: TGTGCCAGCAGCCGGATGCAGGGATCAAACTATGGCTACACCTTC; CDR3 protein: CASSRMQGSNYGYTF
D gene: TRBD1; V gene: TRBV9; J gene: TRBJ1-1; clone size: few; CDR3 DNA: TGTGCCAGCAGCGACAGACGGACAGGGGGCGCGACTGAAGCTTTCTTT; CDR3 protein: CASSDRRTGGATEAFF
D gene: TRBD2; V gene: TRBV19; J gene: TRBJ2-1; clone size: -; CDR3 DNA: TGTGCCAGTAGTAATAGCGGGGGGCCCAAAGGCAATGAGCAGTTCTTC; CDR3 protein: CASSNSGGPKGNEQFF
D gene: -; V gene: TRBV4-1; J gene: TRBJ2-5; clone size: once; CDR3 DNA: TGCGCCAGCAGCCATCCCCCCCGCGGGGGCCTCCAAGAGACCCAGTACTTC; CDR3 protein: CASSHPPRGGLQETQYF
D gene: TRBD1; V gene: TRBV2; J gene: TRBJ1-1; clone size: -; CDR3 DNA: TGTGCCAGCAGTGTTTCCGGGACAGTGAACACTGAAGCTTTCTTT; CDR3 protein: CASSVSGTVNTEAFF
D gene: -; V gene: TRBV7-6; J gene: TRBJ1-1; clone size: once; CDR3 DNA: TGTGCCAGCAGCTTAGCAATAGGGGCAAACACTGAAGCTTTCTTT; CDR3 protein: CASSLAIGANTEAFF
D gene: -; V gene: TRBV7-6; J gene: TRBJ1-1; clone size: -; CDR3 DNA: TGTGCCAGCAGACAGGGAACTTCCACTGAAGCTTTCTTT; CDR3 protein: CASRQGTSTEAFF